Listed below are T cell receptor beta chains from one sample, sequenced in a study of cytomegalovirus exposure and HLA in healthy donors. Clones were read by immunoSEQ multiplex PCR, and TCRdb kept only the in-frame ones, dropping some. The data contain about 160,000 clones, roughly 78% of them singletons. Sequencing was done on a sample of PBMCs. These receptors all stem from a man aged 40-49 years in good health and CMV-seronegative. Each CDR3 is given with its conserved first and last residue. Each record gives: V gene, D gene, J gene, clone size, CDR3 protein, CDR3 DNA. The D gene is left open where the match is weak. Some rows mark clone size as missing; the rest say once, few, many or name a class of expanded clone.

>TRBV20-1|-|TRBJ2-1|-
CSPSSNEQFF
TGCAGTCCTTCTTCCAATGAGCAGTTCTTC
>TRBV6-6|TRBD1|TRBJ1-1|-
CASSYSQGDTEAFF
TGTGCCAGCAGTTACTCCCAGGGGGACACTGAAGCTTTCTTT
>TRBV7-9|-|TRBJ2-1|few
CASSPGSFNEQFF
TGTGCCAGCAGCCCCGGTTCCTTCAATGAGCAGTTCTTC
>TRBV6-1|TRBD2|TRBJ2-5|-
CASRASGSGEQYF
TGTGCCAGCAGGGCCAGCGGGAGTGGTGAGCAGTACTTC
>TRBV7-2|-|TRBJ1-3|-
CASSSPGGTGNTIYF
TGTGCCAGCAGCTCACCGGGGGGAACAGGAAACACCATATATTTT
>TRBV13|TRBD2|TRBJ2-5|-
CASSSTGTSGQETQYF
TGTGCCAGCAGCTCCACCGGGACTAGCGGACAAGAGACCCAGTACTTC
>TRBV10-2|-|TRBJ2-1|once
CASSESVGRSFGNEQFF
TGCGCCAGCAGTGAGTCTGTCGGGAGATCGTTTGGCAATGAGCAGTTCTTC
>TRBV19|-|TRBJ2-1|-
CASMNPPREHRSNEQFF
TGTGCCAGTATGAATCCCCCACGGGAGCATAGGTCGAACGAGCAGTTCTTC
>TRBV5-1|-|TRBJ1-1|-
CASSPRRDMNTEAFF
TGCGCCAGCAGCCCAAGGAGAGATATGAACACTGAAGCTTTCTTT
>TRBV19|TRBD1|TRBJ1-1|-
CASRESGTGDTFF
TGTGCCAGTAGGGAGTCCGGGACAGGGGATACTTTCTTT
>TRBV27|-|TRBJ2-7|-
CASSFGIGYEQYF
TGTGCCAGCAGTTTCGGGATAGGCTACGAGCAGTACTTC
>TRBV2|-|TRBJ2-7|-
CASSGLGYEQYF
TGTGCCAGCAGTGGGCTAGGCTACGAGCAGTACTTC
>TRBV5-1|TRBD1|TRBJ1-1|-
CASSLGTGRGEAFF
TGCGCCAGCAGCTTAGGGACAGGGCGAGGTGAAGCTTTCTTT
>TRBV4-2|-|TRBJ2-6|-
CASSQVSQVAGANVLTF
TGTGCCAGCAGCCAAGTTAGTCAGGTGGCTGGGGCCAACGTCCTGACTTTC
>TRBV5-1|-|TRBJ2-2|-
CASSLRLGEAGELFF
TGCGCCAGCAGCTTGAGGCTAGGAGAAGCCGGGGAGCTGTTTTTT
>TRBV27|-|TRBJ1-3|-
CASSLDMSSGNTIYF
TGTGCCAGCAGTTTAGACATGAGCTCTGGAAACACCATATATTTT
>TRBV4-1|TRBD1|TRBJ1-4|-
CASSLRQGGTNEKLFF
TGCGCCAGCAGCCTCCGACAGGGGGGCACTAATGAAAAACTGTTTTTT
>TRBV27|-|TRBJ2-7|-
CASSFRTDNSYEQYF
TGTGCCAGCAGTTTTCGGACAGACAACTCCTACGAGCAGTACTTC
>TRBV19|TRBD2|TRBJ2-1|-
CASSMATSGDNEQFF
TGTGCCAGTAGTATGGCGACTAGCGGGGATAATGAGCAGTTCTTC
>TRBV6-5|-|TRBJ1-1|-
CASGGAAEAFF
TGTGCCAGCGGGGGGGCGGCTGAAGCTTTCTTT
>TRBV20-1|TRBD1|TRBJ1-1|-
CSIDRGTEAFF
TGCAGTATAGACAGGGGGACTGAAGCTTTCTTT
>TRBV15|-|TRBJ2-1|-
CATSRDGQGGYNEQFF
TGTGCCACCAGCAGAGATGGGCAGGGGGGATACAATGAGCAGTTCTTC
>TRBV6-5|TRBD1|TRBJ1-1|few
CASSYMGQGPLF
TGTGCCAGCAGTTACATGGGACAGGGGCCTCTCTTT
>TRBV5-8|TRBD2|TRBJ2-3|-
CASRYTSGRGRLTDTQYF
TGTGCCAGCAGATATACTAGCGGGAGGGGCCGGTTGACAGATACGCAGTATTTT
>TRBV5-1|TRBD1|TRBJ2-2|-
CASYDRGGGELFF
TGCGCCAGCTACGACAGGGGTGGCGGGGAACTGTTTTTT
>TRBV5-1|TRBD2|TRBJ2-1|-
CASSSRTSGNNEQFF
TGCGCCAGCAGCTCCCGGACTAGCGGGAACAATGAGCAGTTCTTC
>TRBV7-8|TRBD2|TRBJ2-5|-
CASSQSGLAVQETQYF
TGTGCCAGCAGCCAATCGGGACTAGCGGTTCAAGAGACCCAGTACTTC
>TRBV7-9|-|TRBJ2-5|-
CSSSLDSGAQYF
TGTTCCAGCAGCTTAGATTCAGGGGCCCAGTACTTC
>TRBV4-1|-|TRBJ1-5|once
CASSPRSSNQPQHF
TGCGCCAGCAGCCCGAGGAGTAGCAATCAGCCCCAGCATTTT
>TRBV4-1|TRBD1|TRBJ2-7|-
CASSQDPGQRNYEQYF
TGCGCCAGCAGCCAAGATCCGGGACAGAGAAACTACGAGCAGTACTTC
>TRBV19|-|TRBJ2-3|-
CASRPHAQTSTDTQYF
TGTGCCAGTAGACCCCACGCACAAACAAGCACAGATACGCAGTATTTT
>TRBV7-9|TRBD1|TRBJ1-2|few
CASSRTGEGYTF
TGTGCCAGCAGCCGGACAGGGGAAGGCTACACCTTC
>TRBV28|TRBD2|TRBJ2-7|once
CASSSPAGVIYEQYF
TGTGCCAGCAGTTCGCCAGCGGGAGTGATCTACGAGCAGTACTTC
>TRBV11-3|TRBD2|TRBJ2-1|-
CASSALSPSGTSGRRGEQFF
TGTGCCAGCAGCGCCCTTAGCCCGTCCGGGACTAGCGGGAGAAGGGGTGAGCAGTTCTTC
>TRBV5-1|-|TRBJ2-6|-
CASSSTGPMSGANVLTF
TGCGCCAGCAGCTCCACGGGTCCGATGTCTGGGGCCAACGTCCTGACTTTC
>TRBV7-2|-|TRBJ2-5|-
CASSADRSQETQYF
TGTGCCAGCAGCGCCGACAGATCCCAAGAGACCCAGTACTTC
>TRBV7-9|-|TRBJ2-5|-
CASSLGQRETQYF
TGTGCCAGCAGCTTAGGTCAGAGGGAGACCCAGTACTTC
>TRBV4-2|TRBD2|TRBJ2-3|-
CASASRVAGGPSTDTQYF
TGTGCCAGCGCATCGAGGGTAGCGGGAGGGCCTAGCACAGATACGCAGTATTTT
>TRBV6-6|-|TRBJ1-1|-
CASSRRQVDTEAFF
TGTGCCAGCAGCAGGAGACAGGTTGACACTGAAGCTTTCTTT
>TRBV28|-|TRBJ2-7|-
CASSRAVYEQYF
TGTGCCAGCAGCAGGGCGGTATACGAGCAGTACTTC
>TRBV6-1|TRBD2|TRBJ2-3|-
CAARSGTNTDTQYF
TGTGCCGCCCGTAGCGGGACGAACACAGATACGCAGTATTTT
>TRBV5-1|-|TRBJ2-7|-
CASSSWPREAPYEQYF
TGCGCCAGCAGCTCTTGGCCCCGGGAAGCCCCCTACGAGCAGTACTTC
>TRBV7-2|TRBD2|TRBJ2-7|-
CASSFRTSGSYEQYF
TGTGCCAGCAGCTTCCGGACTAGCGGGAGCTACGAGCAGTACTTC
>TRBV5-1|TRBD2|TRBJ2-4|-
CASSRTSGRMDKNIQYF
TGCGCCAGCTCCCGGACTAGCGGGAGGATGGACAAAAACATTCAGTACTTC
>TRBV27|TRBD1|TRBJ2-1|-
CASWGQGFYNEQFF
TGTGCCAGCTGGGGACAGGGGTTCTACAATGAGCAGTTCTTC
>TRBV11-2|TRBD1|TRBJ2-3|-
CASSLGQGIGYSTDTQYF
TGTGCCAGCAGCTTGGGACAGGGGATTGGATATAGCACAGATACGCAGTATTTT
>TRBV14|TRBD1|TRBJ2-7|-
CASSQGTGVFGAYEQYF
TGTGCCAGCAGCCAGGGGACAGGGGTTTTTGGGGCCTACGAGCAGTACTTC
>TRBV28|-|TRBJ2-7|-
CASSSTRASPYEQYF
TGTGCCAGCAGTTCCACTCGGGCTAGCCCTTACGAGCAGTACTTC
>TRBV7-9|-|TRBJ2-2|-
CASSSGDRSTGELFF
TGTGCCAGCAGCTCGGGTGACAGAAGCACCGGGGAGCTGTTTTTT
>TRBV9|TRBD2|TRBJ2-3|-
CASERERSDTQYF
TGTGCCAGTGAGCGGGAGCGCTCAGATACGCAGTATTTT
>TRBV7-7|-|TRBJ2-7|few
CASSPPQSHESYEQYF
TGTGCTAGCAGCCCACCCCAATCGCACGAGTCCTACGAGCAGTACTTC
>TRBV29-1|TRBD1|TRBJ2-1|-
CSTRQGATYNEQFF
TGCAGCACCCGACAGGGGGCGACCTACAATGAGCAGTTCTTC